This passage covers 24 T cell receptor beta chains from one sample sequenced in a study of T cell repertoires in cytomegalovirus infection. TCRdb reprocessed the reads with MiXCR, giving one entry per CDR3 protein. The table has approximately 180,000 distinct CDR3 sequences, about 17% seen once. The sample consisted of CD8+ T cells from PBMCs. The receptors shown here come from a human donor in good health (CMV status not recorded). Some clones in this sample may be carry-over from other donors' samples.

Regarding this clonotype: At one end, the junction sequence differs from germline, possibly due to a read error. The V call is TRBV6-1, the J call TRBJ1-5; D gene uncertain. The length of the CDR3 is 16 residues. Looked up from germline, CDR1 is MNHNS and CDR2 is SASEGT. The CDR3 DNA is TGTGACAGCAGTGAATCCCCCGGAGAGAGGCGGCAGCCCCAGCATTTT. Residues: CDSSESPGERRQPQHF.

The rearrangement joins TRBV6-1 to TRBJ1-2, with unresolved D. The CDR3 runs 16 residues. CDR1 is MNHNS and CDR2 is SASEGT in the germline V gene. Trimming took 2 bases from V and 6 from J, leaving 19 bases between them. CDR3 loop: CASSEWGLSSKDGYTF. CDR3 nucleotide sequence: TGTGCCAGCAGTGAATGGGGATTATCGTCAAAAGATGGCTACACCTTC.

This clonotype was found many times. Here the CDR3 DNA reads TGTGCCAGCAGCCCCTCCGGTGGGGGCACCTACAATGAGCAGTTCTTC. As protein: CASSPSGGGTYNEQFF. This chain links TRBV7-2 with TRBJ2-1; TRBD1 is a possible D gene (6 bases). This CDR3 is 16 amino acids long. The germline gives CDR1 SGHTA, CDR2 FQGNSA. V was cut by 5 bases and J by 2 bases, with 16 bases left in between.

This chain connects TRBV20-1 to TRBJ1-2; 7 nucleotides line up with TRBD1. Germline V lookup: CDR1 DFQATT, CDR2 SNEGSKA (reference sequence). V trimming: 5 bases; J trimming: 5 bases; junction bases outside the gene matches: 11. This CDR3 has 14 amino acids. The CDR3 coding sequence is TGCAGTGCTCCCTCCGGGACAGAGCATTATGGCTACACCTTC. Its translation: CSAPSGTEHYGYTF.

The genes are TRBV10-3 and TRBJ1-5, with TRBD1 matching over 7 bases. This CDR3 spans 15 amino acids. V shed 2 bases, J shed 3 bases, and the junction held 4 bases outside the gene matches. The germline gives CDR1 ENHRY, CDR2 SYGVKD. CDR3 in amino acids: CAISETGQVNQPQHF. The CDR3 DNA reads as TGTGCCATCAGTGAGACTGGACAGGTCAATCAGCCCCAGCATTTT.

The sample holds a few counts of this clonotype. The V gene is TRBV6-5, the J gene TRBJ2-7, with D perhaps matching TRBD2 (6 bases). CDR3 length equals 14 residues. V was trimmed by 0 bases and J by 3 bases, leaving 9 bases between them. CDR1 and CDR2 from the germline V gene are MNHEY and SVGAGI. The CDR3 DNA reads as TGTGCCAGCAGTTACTCGGAGGGGAACTACGAGCAGTACTTC. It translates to CASSYSEGNYEQYF.

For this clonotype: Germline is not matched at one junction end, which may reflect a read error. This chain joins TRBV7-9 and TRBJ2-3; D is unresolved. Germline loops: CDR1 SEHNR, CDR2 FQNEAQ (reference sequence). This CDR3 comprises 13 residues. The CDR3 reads CASHADQFTDTQF. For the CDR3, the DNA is TGTGCCAGCCACGCGGACCAATTCACAGATACGCAGTTT.

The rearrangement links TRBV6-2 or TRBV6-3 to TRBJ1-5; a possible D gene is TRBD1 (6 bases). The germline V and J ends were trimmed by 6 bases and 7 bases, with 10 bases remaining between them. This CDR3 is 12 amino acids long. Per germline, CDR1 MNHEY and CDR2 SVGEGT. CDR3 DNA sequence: TGTGCCAGCAGATACGGGGGCCAGCCCCAGCATTTT. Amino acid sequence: CASRYGGQPQHF.

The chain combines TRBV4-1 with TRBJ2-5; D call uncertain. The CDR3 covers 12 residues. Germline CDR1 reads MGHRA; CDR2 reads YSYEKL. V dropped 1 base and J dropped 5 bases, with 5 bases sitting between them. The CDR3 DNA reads TGCGCCAGCAGCCAAGGACCGGAGACCCAGTACTTC. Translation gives CASSQGPETQYF.

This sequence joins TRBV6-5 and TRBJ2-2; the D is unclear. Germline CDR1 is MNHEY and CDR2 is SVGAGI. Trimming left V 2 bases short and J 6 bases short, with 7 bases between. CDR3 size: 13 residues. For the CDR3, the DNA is TGTGCCAGCAGTTACGAGGACCCCGGGGAGCTGTTTTTT. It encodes CASSYEDPGELFF.

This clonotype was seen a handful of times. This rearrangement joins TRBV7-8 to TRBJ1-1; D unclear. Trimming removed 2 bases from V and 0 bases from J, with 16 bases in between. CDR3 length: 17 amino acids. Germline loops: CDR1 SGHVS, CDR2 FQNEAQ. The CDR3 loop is CASSLTQPFSMNTEAFF. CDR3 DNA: TGTGCCAGCAGCTTAACACAGCCCTTCAGTATGAACACTGAAGCTTTCTTT.

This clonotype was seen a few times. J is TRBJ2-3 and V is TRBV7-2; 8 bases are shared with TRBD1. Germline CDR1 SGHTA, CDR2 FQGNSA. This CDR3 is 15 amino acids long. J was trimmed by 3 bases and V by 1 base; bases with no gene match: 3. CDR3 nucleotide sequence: TGTGCCAGCAGCTTAGGGACAGGGAAGACAGATACGCAGTATTTT. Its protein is CASSLGTGKTDTQYF. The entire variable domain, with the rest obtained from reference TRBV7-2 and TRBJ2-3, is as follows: GAGVSQSPSNKVTEKGKDVELRCDPISGHTALYWYRQSLGQGLEFLIYFQGNSAPDKSGLPSDRFSAERTGGSVSTLTIQRTQQEDSAVYLCASSLGTGKTDTQYFGPGTRLTVL.

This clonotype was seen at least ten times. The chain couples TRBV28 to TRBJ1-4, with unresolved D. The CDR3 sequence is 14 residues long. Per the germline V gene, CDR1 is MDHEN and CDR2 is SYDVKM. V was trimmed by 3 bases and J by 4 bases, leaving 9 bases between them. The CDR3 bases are TGTGCCAGCAGTTTCAAGAGATATAATGAAAAACTGTTTTTT. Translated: CASSFKRYNEKLFF.

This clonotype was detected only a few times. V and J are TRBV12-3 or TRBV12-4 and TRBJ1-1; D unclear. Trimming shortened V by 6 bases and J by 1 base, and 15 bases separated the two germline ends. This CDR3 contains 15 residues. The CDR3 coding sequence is TGTGCCAGCAGACCCTTGGGCGAGCGGAACACTGAAGCTTTCTTT. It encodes CASRPLGERNTEAFF.

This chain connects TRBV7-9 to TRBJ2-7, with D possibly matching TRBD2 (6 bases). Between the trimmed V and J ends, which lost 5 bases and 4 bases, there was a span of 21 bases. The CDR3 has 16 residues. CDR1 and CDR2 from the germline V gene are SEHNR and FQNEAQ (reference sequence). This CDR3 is CASSLWDSIGSYEQYF. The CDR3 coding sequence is TGTGCCAGCAGCCTGTGGGACTCAATAGGATCATACGAGCAGTACTTC.

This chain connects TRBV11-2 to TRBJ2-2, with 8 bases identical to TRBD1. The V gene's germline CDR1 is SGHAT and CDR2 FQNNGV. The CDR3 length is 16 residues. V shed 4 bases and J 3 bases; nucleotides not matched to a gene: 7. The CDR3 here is CASSSTGAIYTGELFF. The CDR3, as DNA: TGTGCCAGCAGCTCGACAGGGGCCATCTACACCGGGGAGCTGTTTTTT.

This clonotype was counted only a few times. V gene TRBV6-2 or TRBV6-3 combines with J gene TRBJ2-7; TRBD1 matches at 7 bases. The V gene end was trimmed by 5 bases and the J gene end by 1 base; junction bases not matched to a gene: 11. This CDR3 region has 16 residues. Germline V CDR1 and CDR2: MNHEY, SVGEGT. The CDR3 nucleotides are TGTGCCAGCAGTCTCCTAGGGACAGCTGATTCCTACGAGCAGTACTTC. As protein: CASSLLGTADSYEQYF.

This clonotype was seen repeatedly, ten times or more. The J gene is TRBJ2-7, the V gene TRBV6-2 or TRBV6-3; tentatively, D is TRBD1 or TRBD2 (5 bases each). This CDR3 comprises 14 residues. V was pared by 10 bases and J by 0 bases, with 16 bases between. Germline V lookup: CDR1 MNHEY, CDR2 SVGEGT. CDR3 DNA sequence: TGTGCCATCGCCGACAGACGGGACTCCTACGAGCAGTACTTC. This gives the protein CAIADRRDSYEQYF.

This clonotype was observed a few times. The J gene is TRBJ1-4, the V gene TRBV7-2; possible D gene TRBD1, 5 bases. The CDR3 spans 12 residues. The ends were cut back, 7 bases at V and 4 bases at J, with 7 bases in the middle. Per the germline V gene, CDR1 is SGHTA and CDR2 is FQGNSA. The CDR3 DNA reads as TGTGCCAGCACCGACAGTAATGAAAAACTGTTTTTT. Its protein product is CASTDSNEKLFF.

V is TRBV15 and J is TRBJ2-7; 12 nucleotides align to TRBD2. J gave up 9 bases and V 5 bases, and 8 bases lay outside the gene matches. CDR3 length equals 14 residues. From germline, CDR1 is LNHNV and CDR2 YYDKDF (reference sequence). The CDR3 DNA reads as TGTGCCACCAGCGGAACTAGCGGGGGGAGGTGGCAGTACTTC. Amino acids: CATSGTSGGRWQYF. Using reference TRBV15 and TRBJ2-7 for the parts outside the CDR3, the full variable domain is DAMVIQNPRYQVTQFGKPVTLSCSQTLNHNVMYWYQQKSSQAPKLLFHYYDKDFNNEADTPDNFQSRRPNTSFCFLDIRSPGLGDTAMYLCATSGTSGGRWQYFGPGTRLTVT.

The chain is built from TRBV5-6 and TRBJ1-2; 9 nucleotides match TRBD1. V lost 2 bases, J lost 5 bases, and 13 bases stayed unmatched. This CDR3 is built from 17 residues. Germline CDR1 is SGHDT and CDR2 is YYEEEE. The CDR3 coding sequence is TGTGCCAGCAGCTTCCCTCCCCCGACAGGGGGGCGGTATGGCTACACCTTC. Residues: CASSFPPPTGGRYGYTF.

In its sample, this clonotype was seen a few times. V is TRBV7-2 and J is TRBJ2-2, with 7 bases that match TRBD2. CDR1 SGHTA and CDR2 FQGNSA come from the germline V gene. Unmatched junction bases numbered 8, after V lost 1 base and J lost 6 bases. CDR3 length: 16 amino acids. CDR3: CASSLVSGGRAGELFF. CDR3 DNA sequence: TGTGCCAGCAGCTTAGTATCGGGGGGAAGGGCCGGGGAGCTGTTTTTT.

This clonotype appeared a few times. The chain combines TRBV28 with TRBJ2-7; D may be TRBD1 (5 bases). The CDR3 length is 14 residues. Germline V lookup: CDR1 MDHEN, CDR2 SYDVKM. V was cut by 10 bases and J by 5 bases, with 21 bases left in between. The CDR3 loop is CATSGRAGRDEQYF. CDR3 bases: TGTGCCACCTCTGGCAGGGCAGGCCGTGACGAGCAGTACTTC.

DNA of the CDR3: TGTGCCTGCAGGTCAACCCATTCCTACGAGCAGTACTTC. It yields the protein CACRSTHSYEQYF. The chain couples TRBV30 to TRBJ2-7; D ambiguous. Between the trimmed V and J ends, which lost 6 bases and 1 base, there was a span of 13 bases. Germline values: CDR1 GTSNPN, CDR2 SVGIG (reference sequence). The CDR3 contains 13 residues.